This TCR beta chain was sequenced for a study of Ad26.COV2.S vaccination and SARS-CoV-2 variants. The treatment here: around 19 received Ad26.COV2.S at low or high dose, single or two shots; roughly 5 received placebo; per-sample allocation not given. Material that was analyzed had been drawn on day 63 after the first vaccine or placebo injection. Participants' vaccine, an Ad26 vector, delivered Wuhan-strain SARS-CoV-2 spike. V was trimmed by 2 bases and J by 0 bases, leaving 8 bases between them. Per the germline V gene, CDR1 is SGHRS and CDR2 is YFSETQ. The CDR3 consists of 14 residues. Note on this clone: What it binds is unknown.

Clones were read by immunoSEQ multiplex PCR, and TCRdb kept only the in-frame ones, dropping some. This sample has around 400,000 clones, with 89% found just once. Study-wide results and limits: Whether participants received vaccine or placebo, their non-spike TCR breadth was similar.

The TCR comes from a person aged 18-60 years who received the Ad26.COV2.S COVID-19 vaccine or a placebo. V usage is TRBV5-1 and J usage is TRBJ1-1; D is unresolved. The sequences come from peripheral blood, collected in a trial of Ad26.COV2.S vaccine versus placebo. CDR3 nucleotide sequence: TGCGCCAGCAGCTTCTCGACACTGAACACTGAAGCTTTCTTT. Its translation is CASSFSTLNTEAFF.